The entry that follows covers one TCR beta chain sequence. Using immunoSEQ multiplex PCR, the repertoire was profiled, and TCRdb retains in-frame clones only, with some absent. The data hold 60,000 or so clones, with just over 85% observed a single time. The data were obtained in a study of OX40 agonist ivuxolimab in advanced cancers. In the study overall: It was permissible to have had prior anti-PD-1, anti-PD-L1 or anti-CTLA-4 therapy, and about 40% had some.

The sample here was CD4+ or CD8+ T cells sorted from blood, taken in a trial of the OX40 agonist ivuxolimab. The receptor comes from an adult with an advanced solid tumor such as melanoma, head and neck, liver or kidney cancer.

CDR3: CASSERTPGNTIYF. CDR3 nucleotide sequence: TGTGCCAGCAGTGAAAGGACACCTGGAAACACCATATATTTT. The V and J genes are TRBV6-1 and TRBJ1-3, with a possible D match to TRBD1 (5 bases). Germline V gene data show CDR1 as MNHNS and CDR2 as SASEGT. The CDR3 extends over 14 amino acids. V was shortened by 2 bases and J by 2 bases, with 7 bases between the two germline ends.